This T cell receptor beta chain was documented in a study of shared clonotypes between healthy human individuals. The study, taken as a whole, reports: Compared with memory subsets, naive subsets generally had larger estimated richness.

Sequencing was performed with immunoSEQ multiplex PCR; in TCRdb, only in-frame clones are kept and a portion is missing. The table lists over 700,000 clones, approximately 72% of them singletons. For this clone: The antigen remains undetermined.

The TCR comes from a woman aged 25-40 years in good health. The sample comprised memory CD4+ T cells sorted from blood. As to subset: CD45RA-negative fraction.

The CDR3 sequence is CTSSPRTDVSANYGYTF. The CDR3 DNA follows: TGCACCAGCAGCCCCCGGACAGACGTCAGTGCTAACTATGGCTACACCTTC. The gene calls are TRBV1 and TRBJ1-2; the D segment call TRBD1 is taken from the table without a DNA check. TRBV1 corresponds to a pseudogene. CDR3 length: 17 amino acids.